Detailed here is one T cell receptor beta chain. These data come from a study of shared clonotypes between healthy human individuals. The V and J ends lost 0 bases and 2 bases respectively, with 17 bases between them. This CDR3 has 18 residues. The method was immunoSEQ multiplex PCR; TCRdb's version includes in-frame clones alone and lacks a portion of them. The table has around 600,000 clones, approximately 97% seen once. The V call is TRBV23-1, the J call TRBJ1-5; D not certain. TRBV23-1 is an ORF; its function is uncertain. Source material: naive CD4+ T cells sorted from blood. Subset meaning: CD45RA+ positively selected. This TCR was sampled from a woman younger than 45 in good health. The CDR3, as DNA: TGCGCCAGCAGTCAATCTCTGGGCCCCGCGGAGGGCAATCAGCCCCAGCATTTT. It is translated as CASSQSLGPAEGNQPQHF.